Following are 2 T cell receptor beta chains from one sample sequenced in a study of blood T cell repertoires in COVID-19. Data came from immunoSEQ multiplex PCR; TCRdb stores just in-frame clones and leaves some out. The sample carries about 110,000 clones, approximately 84% recorded once. The specimen sequenced was peripheral blood. The receptors shown here come from a woman aged 55-69 years with acute or convalescent COVID-19.

The J gene is TRBJ2-7, the V gene TRBV5-5, with 8 bases that match TRBD1. Looked up from germline, CDR1 is SGHKS and CDR2 is YYEKEE (reference sequence). Trimming removed 2 bases from V and 6 bases from J; junction bases left unmatched: 7. The CDR3 spans 14 residues. This CDR3 is CASSFGAGTGEQYF. CDR3 DNA: TGTGCCAGCAGCTTTGGGGCAGGGACAGGCGAGCAGTACTTC.

The V call is TRBV15, the J call TRBJ1-2, with 7 nucleotides matching TRBD1. The V gene's germline CDR1 is LNHNV and CDR2 YYDKDF (reference sequence). The ends lost 0 bases at V and 4 bases at J; junction bases unmatched: 5. The CDR3 sequence is 15 residues long. The CDR3 nucleotides read TGTGCCACCAGCAGAGATCGGACAGGTGCCTATGGCTACACCTTC. Protein product: CATSRDRTGAYGYTF. Variable domain in full (rest from reference TRBV15 and TRBJ1-2): DAMVIQNPRYQVTQFGKPVTLSCSQTLNHNVMYWYQQKSSQAPKLLFHYYDKDFNNEADTPDNFQSRRPNTSFCFLDIRSPGLGDTAMYLCATSRDRTGAYGYTFGSGTRLTVV.